This T cell receptor (beta chain) is from a study of shared clonotypes between healthy human individuals. Study-wide background: Each donor's CD8 memory used one plate, CD8 naive two, each CD4 subset three. Study results and caveats: Roughly 5% was the fraction of naive CD4 clonotypes found shared across several donors.

Notes on this clone: Its antigen is currently unknown.

DNA at around 210 ng, roughly 30,000 T cell genomes, went into sorted-subset replicate PCRs. TCRdb's table, derived via immunoSEQ multiplex PCR, lists solely in-frame clones and lacks some. The sample carries roughly 1,500,000 clones, approximately 98% recorded once. Material for sequencing was naive CD4+ T cells sorted from blood. Sample subset: CD45RA+ positively selected. The source is a man between 25 and 39 years old in good health.

The CDR3 bases are TGCGCCAGCAGCTTGCTAGGGACTAGTGGTACAGATACGCAGTATTTT. Translation: CASSLLGTSGTDTQYF. This chain uses TRBV5-1 with TRBJ2-3; TRBD2 matches at 8 bases. The CDR3 spans 16 residues. The germline V gene encodes CDR1 SGHRS and CDR2 YFSETQ. Germline trimming cut 1 base from V and 3 bases from J; bases unmatched to any gene: 7.